Below, 20 T cell receptor beta chains from the same sample are listed, as sequenced in a study of cytomegalovirus exposure and HLA in healthy donors. The PCR used 60 Vbeta and 13 Jbeta primers. Measured with immunoSEQ multiplex PCR; TCRdb has only the in-frame clones, and not every one. The table records fewer than 250,000 clones, roughly 80% of them present only once. The source material was PBMCs. These receptors came from a male donor in good health and CMV-seronegative.

On this clone itself: Other DNA sequences in this sample translate to the same CDR3. The V call is TRBV27, the J call TRBJ2-5; a possible D gene is TRBD2 (6 bases). The better agreement between TRBJ2-7 and the DNA end casts doubt on the J call. The germline V gene encodes CDR1 MNHEY and CDR2 SMNVEV (reference sequence). The CDR3 is made up of 13 amino acids. CDR3 DNA sequence: TGTGCCAGCAGGCGGGATAGCTCCTACGAGCAGTACTTC. It specifies CASRRDSSYEQYF.

This rearrangement joins TRBV9 to TRBJ2-7; 7 bases align to TRBD2. The J segment lost 2 bases and the V segment lost 0 bases, leaving 5 bases of the junction unmatched. CDR3 size: 15 residues. Germline loops: CDR1 SGDLS, CDR2 YYNGEE. The CDR3 reads CASSVDGGGPYEQYF. DNA for the CDR3: TGTGCCAGCAGCGTAGATGGGGGAGGGCCCTACGAGCAGTACTTC.

The gene calls are TRBV9 and TRBJ2-1, with a possible D match to TRBD2 (6 bases). In germline, CDR1 is SGDLS, CDR2 YYNGEE. Trimming removed 0 bases at V and 3 bases at J, with 10 bases between. This CDR3 contains 15 residues. CDR3 sequence: CASSVGGGDYNEQFF. The DNA for the CDR3 is TGTGCCAGCAGCGTAGGGGGCGGGGACTACAATGAGCAGTTCTTC.

V is TRBV6-6 and J is TRBJ2-7; TRBD2 might be the D (6 bases). Germline V gene lookup returns CDR1 MNHNY and CDR2 SVGAGI (reference sequence). This CDR3 region has 14 residues. V was pared by 7 bases and J by 0 bases, with 13 bases between. The CDR3 loop reads CASNSAGHSYEQYF. CDR3 nucleotide sequence: TGTGCCAGCAACTCAGCGGGTCACTCCTACGAGCAGTACTTC.

The V and J genes are TRBV11-2 and TRBJ1-2; a weak D match, TRBD1 (6 bases). V shed 1 base and J shed 8 bases, with 8 bases lying between them. Germline loops: CDR1 SGHAT, CDR2 FQNNGV. CDR3 length: 12 residues. The CDR3 loop reads CASSLVGAGYTF. CDR3 nucleotides: TGTGCCAGCAGCTTAGTGGGGGCCGGCTACACCTTC. Based on the CDR3 plus reference TRBV11-2 and TRBJ1-2, the full variable domain is EAGVAQSPRYKIIEKRQSVAFWCNPISGHATLYWYQQILGQGPKLLIQFQNNGVVDDSQLPKDRFSAERLKGVDSTLKIQPAKLEDSAVYLCASSLVGAGYTFGSGTRLTVV.

This chain links TRBV5-4 with TRBJ1-2, with TRBD1 matching over 7 bases. Germline loops: CDR1 SGHNT, CDR2 YYREEE (reference sequence). The CDR3 runs to 14 residues. The V segment lost 0 bases and the J segment 8 bases; nucleotides outside the gene matches: 7. The CDR3 is CASSLEQGYQGYTF. The DNA for the CDR3 is TGTGCCAGCAGCTTGGAACAGGGGTATCAGGGCTACACCTTC.

The table lists this clone with a count of one. The chain employs TRBV29-1 and TRBJ2-7; 9 positions agree with TRBD1. The V gene end was trimmed by 1 base and the J gene end by 3 bases; junction bases not matched to a gene: 7. In germline, CDR1 is SQVTM, CDR2 ANQGSEA. This CDR3 has 15 residues. The CDR3 spells CSVEGGDRESYEQYF. In DNA form, the CDR3 reads TGCAGCGTTGAAGGGGGGGACAGGGAAAGCTACGAGCAGTACTTC.

The rearrangement uses TRBV19 and TRBJ2-2, with D unresolved. Trimming left V 3 bases short and J 1 base short, with 6 bases between. Germline loops: CDR1 LNHDA, CDR2 SQIVND (reference sequence). The CDR3 spans 14 residues. In DNA, the CDR3 is TGTGCCAGTAGTATGCGACTGAACACCGGGGAGCTGTTTTTT. Protein product: CASSMRLNTGELFF. Together with reference TRBV19 and TRBJ2-2, the CDR3 gives the full variable domain: DGGITQSPKYLFRKEGQNVTLSCEQNLNHDAMYWYRQDPGQGLRLIYYSQIVNDFQKGDIAEGYSVSREKKESFPLTVTSAQKNPTAFYLCASSMRLNTGELFFGEGSRLTVL.

J is TRBJ2-3 and V is TRBV10-3; the match to TRBD2 covers 7 bases. CDR3 length: 17 residues. V was clipped by 2 bases and J by 2 bases; unmatched bases: 10. CDR1 ENHRY and CDR2 SYGVKD come from the germline V gene. The CDR3 here is CAISEVMRERATDTQYF. Here the CDR3 DNA reads TGTGCCATCAGTGAGGTAATGCGGGAGCGGGCCACAGATACGCAGTATTTT.

The V and J genes are TRBV27 and TRBJ1-5; TRBD1 matches 9 bases. Germline V CDR1 and CDR2: MNHEY, SMNVEV (reference sequence). The CDR3 length is 14 residues. The V segment lost 6 bases and the J segment 4 bases; nucleotides outside the gene matches: 4. The CDR3 loop reads CASRTGTGNQPQHF. The CDR3 nucleotides read TGTGCCAGCAGAACCGGGACAGGGAATCAGCCCCAGCATTTT.

The chain links TRBV6-1 to TRBJ2-7; 7 bases are shared with TRBD2. CDR1 is MNHNS, CDR2 SASEGT, per germline. Trimming at V came to 5 bases and at J to 1 base, leaving 5 bases not matched to a gene. The CDR3 extends over 14 amino acids. The CDR3 coding sequence is TGTGCCAGCAGTCCGGGGAGGGTGTCCTACGAGCAGTACTTC. Its translation: CASSPGRVSYEQYF.

Concerning this clone itself: The junction differs from germline at one of its ends, possibly a read error. The chain combines TRBV28 with TRBJ1-4; 7 bases map to TRBD1. This CDR3 spans 14 amino acids. The germline CDR1 and CDR2 sequences are MDHEN and SYDVKM. The CDR3 sequence is CASSLLLRQGKTIF. The CDR3 coding sequence is TGTGCCAGCAGTCTACTCCTTAGACAGGGAAAAACAATTTTT.

The J gene is TRBJ2-5, the V gene TRBV6-1; 7 bases agree with TRBD1. The better agreement between TRBJ2-7 and the DNA end casts doubt on the J call. The length of the CDR3 is 15 residues. In germline, CDR1 is MNHNS, CDR2 SASEGT. The CDR3: CASSEQAGGAYEQYF. Written as DNA, the CDR3 is TGTGCCAGCAGCGAACAGGCAGGGGGAGCCTACGAGCAGTACTTC.

This rearrangement joins TRBV6-5 to TRBJ2-5; 11 bases align to TRBD1. The junction had 2 bases not matched to a gene; V was cut back by 7 bases and J by 7 bases. The CDR3 consists of 12 residues. CDR1 and CDR2 from the germline V gene are MNHEY and SVGAGI. CDR3 region: CASNGQGATQYF. The CDR3 nucleotides read TGTGCCAGCAACGGACAGGGGGCGACCCAGTACTTC.

The chain recombines TRBV27 with TRBJ1-2; TRBD1 agrees at 10 bases. CDR1 and CDR2 from the germline V gene are MNHEY and SMNVEV (reference sequence). The CDR3 contains 15 residues. After removal of 5 bases from V and 1 base from J, the junction contained 4 bases not matched to a gene. CDR3 nucleotides: TGTGCCAGCAGTGCCGGGACAGGGGATAACTATGGCTACACCTTC. It translates to CASSAGTGDNYGYTF.

The chain couples TRBV6-4 to TRBJ2-2; TRBD1 matches at 7 bases. This CDR3 has 14 residues. V lost 3 bases, J lost 3 bases, and 1 base stayed unmatched. Germline-derived CDR1 and CDR2 are MRHNA and SNTAGT. DNA of the CDR3: TGTGCCAGCAGTGAGCAGGGGGACACCGGGGAGCTGTTTTTT. Translated, it gives CASSEQGDTGELFF.

This chain joins TRBV19 and TRBJ2-2; D might be TRBD1 (6 bases). V lost 5 bases and J lost 7, with 14 bases in between. The CDR3 extends over 14 amino acids. Germline CDR1 LNHDA, CDR2 SQIVND (reference sequence). CDR3: CASSVYRDGGELFF. CDR3 bases: TGTGCCAGTAGTGTGTACAGGGACGGCGGGGAGCTGTTTTTT. Full variable domain (outside the CDR3, taken from reference TRBV19 and TRBJ2-2): DGGITQSPKYLFRKEGQNVTLSCEQNLNHDAMYWYRQDPGQGLRLIYYSQIVNDFQKGDIAEGYSVSREKKESFPLTVTSAQKNPTAFYLCASSVYRDGGELFFGEGSRLTVL.

The CDR3, as DNA: TGTGCCACCAGCAGCTTCAGTGGAGAGACCCAGTACTTC. Amino acids: CATSSFSGETQYF. The rearrangement links TRBV15 to TRBJ2-5, with unresolved D. This CDR3 is built from 13 residues. The germline V gene has CDR1 LNHNV and CDR2 YYDKDF (reference sequence). Trimming shortened V by 3 bases and J by 4 bases, and 9 bases separated the two germline ends. The complete variable domain, with remaining parts taken from reference TRBV15 and TRBJ2-5, reads DAMVIQNPRYQVTQFGKPVTLSCSQTLNHNVMYWYQQKSSQAPKLLFHYYDKDFNNEADTPDNFQSRRPNTSFCFLDIRSPGLGDTAMYLCATSSFSGETQYFGPGTRLLVL.

The V call is TRBV18, the J call TRBJ2-5; TRBD2 aligns across 11 bases. This CDR3 has 16 amino acids. V was pared by 3 bases and J by 4 bases, with 7 bases of the junction left unmatched. Germline values: CDR1 KGHSH, CDR2 LQKENI. As DNA, the CDR3 is TGTGCCAGCTCACCTATTAGCGGGAGGGCCGGAGAGACCCAGTACTTC. Translating it yields CASSPISGRAGETQYF.

The chain links TRBV27 to TRBJ1-2, with D unresolved. V was pared by 3 bases and J by 8 bases, with 10 bases between. This CDR3 is built from 12 residues. The germline CDR1 and CDR2 sequences are MNHEY and SMNVEV (reference sequence). CDR3 protein: CASSLSGIGYTF. In DNA, the CDR3 is TGTGCCAGCAGTTTGTCGGGAATCGGCTACACCTTC.